The 20 T cell receptor beta chains listed next were all sequenced from one sample in a study of Ad26.COV2.S vaccination and SARS-CoV-2 variants. Noted treatment: around 19 received Ad26.COV2.S at low or high dose, single or two shots; about 5 received placebo; per-sample allocation not given. On day 63 after the first injection, vaccine and placebo recipients gave samples. The method was immunoSEQ multiplex PCR; TCRdb's version includes in-frame clones alone and lacks a portion of them. Found here are roughly 700,000 clones, more than 70% of them singletons; the top ten hold about 1.5%. Specimen: peripheral blood, collected in a trial of Ad26.COV2.S vaccine versus placebo. The receptors stem from a person aged 18-65 years who received the Ad26.COV2.S COVID-19 vaccine or a placebo.

V usage is TRBV30 and J usage is TRBJ1-2; D might be TRBD1 (5 bases). Germline V CDR1 and CDR2: GTSNPN, SVGIG (reference sequence). This CDR3 has 14 residues. V gave up 1 base and J gave up 2 bases, with 11 bases separating them. CDR3 region: CAWSEDTLNYGYTF. The CDR3 bases are TGTGCCTGGAGTGAGGACACTCTCAACTATGGCTACACCTTC.

The CDR3 region is CASSSSHGSPLHF. For the CDR3, the DNA is TGTGCCAGCAGCTCAAGCCACGGATCACCCCTCCACTTT. The rearrangement links TRBV14 to TRBJ1-6; D remains ambiguous. This CDR3 has 13 residues. Trimming took 5 bases from V and 10 from J, leaving 12 bases between them. CDR1 SGHDN and CDR2 FVKESK come from the germline V gene.

The chain uses TRBV29-1 and TRBJ1-2, with 7 positions matching TRBD1. The germline CDR1 and CDR2 sequences are SQVTM and ANQGSEA. With V trimmed by 5 bases and J by 0 bases, 3 bases remained unmatched. This CDR3 spans 13 amino acids. The CDR3 nucleotides read TGCAGCGTTCGGGACAGTACTAACTATGGCTACACCTTC. The encoded protein is CSVRDSTNYGYTF.

This chain uses TRBV28 with TRBJ2-7; 12 bases align to TRBD1. The germline V gene encodes CDR1 MDHEN and CDR2 SYDVKM. The CDR3 sequence is 14 residues long. V dropped 4 bases and J dropped 6; count of bases not matched to a gene: 4. This CDR3 reads CASSSGQGAREQYF. In DNA, the CDR3 is TGTGCCAGCAGTTCGGGACAGGGGGCTCGCGAGCAGTACTTC.

The V and J genes are TRBV12-3 or TRBV12-4 and TRBJ1-1; possible D gene TRBD1, 5 bases. This CDR3 spans 13 amino acids. V gave up 6 bases and J gave up 4 bases, with 12 bases separating them. In DNA form, the CDR3 reads TGTGCCAGCAGACTCAGGGTGAGCACTGAAGCTTTCTTT. It yields the protein CASRLRVSTEAFF.

This clone was found a few times. The rearrangement uses TRBV18 and TRBJ2-7; 7 bases map to TRBD2. CDR3 length equals 15 residues. The V and J ends lost 0 bases and 5 bases, in that order; junction bases with no gene match: 7. Germline loops: CDR1 KGHSH, CDR2 LQKENI. The CDR3 sequence is CASSPPGGSGNEQYF. Here the CDR3 DNA reads TGTGCCAGCTCACCACCGGGGGGGAGCGGGAACGAGCAGTACTTC.

The chain links TRBV9 to TRBJ2-3, with 9 bases lining up with TRBD1. With V trimmed by 4 bases and J by 4 bases, 13 bases remained unmatched. Looked up from germline, CDR1 is SGDLS and CDR2 is YYNGEE. The CDR3 consists of 17 residues. The CDR3 DNA reads TGTGCCAGCAGCCCCCGACCCGGGACAGGGATACCAGATACGCAGTATTTT. It specifies CASSPRPGTGIPDTQYF. The full variable domain, in which reference TRBV9 and TRBJ2-3 provide the parts outside the CDR3, is DSGVTQTPKHLITATGQRVTLRCSPRSGDLSVYWYQQSLDQGLQFLIQYYNGEERAKGNILERFSAQQFPDLHSELNLSSLELGDSALYFCASSPRPGTGIPDTQYFGPGTRLTVL.

The chain links TRBV10-1 to TRBJ2-2; 9 bases agree with TRBD2. CDR1 WNHNN and CDR2 SYGVQD come from the germline V gene (reference sequence). The CDR3 spans 15 residues. Trimming at V came to 3 bases and at J to 3 bases, leaving 2 bases not matched to a gene. The CDR3 region has the DNA TGCGCCAGCAGTGAAGTAGCGGGAGACACCGGGGAGCTGTTTTTT. It translates to CASSEVAGDTGELFF.

Regarding this clone: Other DNA sequences in this specimen translate into the identical CDR3. The chain couples TRBV7-9 to TRBJ1-4, with a weak D call TRBD1 (5 bases). Trimming took off 6 bases at V and 8 bases at J, with 13 bases between the two ends. Germline CDR1 is SEHNR and CDR2 is FQNEAQ (reference sequence). The CDR3 is 13 amino acids. The CDR3 protein is CASSPQGGEKLFF. The CDR3 DNA reads as TGTGCCAGCAGTCCCCAGGGAGGCGAAAAACTGTTTTTT.

This chain connects TRBV25-1 to TRBJ1-6, with TRBD1 matching 11 bases. V gave up 6 bases and J gave up 9 bases; unmatched junction bases: 4. The CDR3 sequence is 14 residues long. CDR1 is MGHDK, CDR2 SYGVNS, per germline. This CDR3 is CASRGTGGRSPLHF. CDR3 nucleotide sequence: TGTGCCAGCAGGGGGACAGGGGGGCGTTCACCCCTCCACTTT.

The rearrangement uses TRBV5-8 and TRBJ2-1, with D perhaps matching TRBD2 (6 bases). Germline lookup yields CDR1 SGHTS and CDR2 YDEGEE. With 3 bases removed from V and 4 bases from J, the gap between germline ends came to 20 bases. The CDR3 is made up of 17 amino acids. CDR3 sequence: CASSSAFRTTFYNEQFF. The CDR3 bases are TGTGCCAGCAGCTCGGCGTTTAGGACTACGTTTTACAATGAGCAGTTCTTC.

The chain recombines TRBV29-1 with TRBJ2-1; 7 bases align to TRBD2. The V gene's germline CDR1 is SQVTM and CDR2 ANQGSEA. V was clipped by 1 base and J by 6 bases; unmatched bases: 6. There are 14 residues in the CDR3. The CDR3 is CSVEVGLGVNEQFF. The CDR3 DNA sequence: TGCAGCGTTGAAGTTGGACTAGGAGTCAATGAGCAGTTCTTC.

A single count supports this clone. V gene TRBV30 combines with J gene TRBJ2-3, with TRBD2 matching 13 bases. CDR1 is GTSNPN and CDR2 is SVGIG in the germline V gene (reference sequence). This CDR3 spans 17 amino acids. Trimming took 3 bases from V and 3 from J; bases not matched to a gene: 9. The CDR3 sequence: CAWRRLAGGAGTDTQYF. The CDR3 nucleotides read TGTGCCTGGAGGAGACTAGCGGGGGGAGCAGGGACAGATACGCAGTATTTT.

The chain joins TRBV9 to TRBJ1-2; D not certain. The CDR3 runs 14 residues. V lost 2 bases, J lost 4 bases, and 12 bases lay in between. Per the germline V gene, CDR1 is SGDLS and CDR2 is YYNGEE. CDR3 in DNA: TGTGCCAGCAGCGTGGAGGTTGAAGGCTATGGCTACACCTTC. It codes for CASSVEVEGYGYTF.

The chain links TRBV7-2 to TRBJ2-7, with D perhaps assigned TRBD1 or TRBD2 (5 bases each). Germline-derived CDR1 and CDR2 are SGHTA and FQGNSA. This CDR3 is built from 13 residues. V was shortened by 6 bases and J by 6 bases, with 15 bases between the two germline ends. The CDR3 sequence is CASSRGTGGEQYF. CDR3 nucleotides: TGTGCCAGCAGTCGAGGAACTGGGGGCGAGCAGTACTTC.

The DNA of the CDR3 is TGTGCCAGCTCACCACAGGCGGGGATAGGAGCTTTCTTT. Translating it yields CASSPQAGIGAFF. V is TRBV18 and J is TRBJ1-1, with D unclear. The V gene lost 1 base and the J gene lost 10 bases, with 13 bases spanning the gap. Germline CDR1 reads KGHSH; CDR2 reads LQKENI. This CDR3 has 13 amino acids. The whole variable domain, remainder taken from reference TRBV18 and TRBJ1-1, is NAGVMQNPRHLVRRRGQEARLRCSPMKGHSHVYWYRQLPEEGLKFMVYLQKENIIDESGMPKERFSAEFPKEGPSILRIQQVVRGDSAAYFCASSPQAGIGAFFGQGTRLTVV.

The rearrangement uses TRBV6-6 and TRBJ1-1; no definite D call. V gave up 0 bases and J gave up 1 base, with 9 bases separating them. Germline V CDR1 and CDR2: MNHNY, SVGAGI (reference sequence). CDR3 length equals 15 residues. The CDR3 DNA sequence: TGTGCCAGCAGTTACTCGAAGGCAGGGAACACTGAAGCTTTCTTT. Amino acid sequence: CASSYSKAGNTEAFF.

V and J are TRBV2 and TRBJ1-3; 9 bases map to TRBD1. CDR3 length: 15 amino acids. Unmatched junction bases numbered 8, after V lost 8 bases and J lost 3 bases. The germline V gene has CDR1 SNHLY and CDR2 FYNNEI. CDR3 sequence: CASGGQGLSGNTIYF. DNA for the CDR3: TGTGCCAGCGGTGGACAGGGGTTGAGTGGAAACACCATATATTTT.

This clone was seen once. The CDR3 protein is CASSLAWTGGLNTEAFF. DNA of the CDR3: TGCGCCAGCAGCTTGGCGTGGACAGGGGGTTTGAACACTGAAGCTTTCTTT. V and J are TRBV5-1 and TRBJ1-1; 10 bases are a match to TRBD1. Germline V lookup: CDR1 SGHRS, CDR2 YFSETQ. The CDR3 is made up of 17 amino acids. The J segment lost 0 bases and the V segment lost 0 bases, leaving 5 bases of the junction unmatched.

This sequence joins TRBV11-2 and TRBJ1-2; tentative D call: TRBD1 (5 bases). The CDR3 sequence is 15 residues long. The V gene lost 2 bases and the J gene lost 6 bases, with 16 bases spanning the gap. Germline values: CDR1 SGHAT, CDR2 FQNNGV. CDR3 bases: TGTGCCAGCAGCTTATATACGGCAGGGATGGATGGCTACACCTTC. This sequence encodes CASSLYTAGMDGYTF.